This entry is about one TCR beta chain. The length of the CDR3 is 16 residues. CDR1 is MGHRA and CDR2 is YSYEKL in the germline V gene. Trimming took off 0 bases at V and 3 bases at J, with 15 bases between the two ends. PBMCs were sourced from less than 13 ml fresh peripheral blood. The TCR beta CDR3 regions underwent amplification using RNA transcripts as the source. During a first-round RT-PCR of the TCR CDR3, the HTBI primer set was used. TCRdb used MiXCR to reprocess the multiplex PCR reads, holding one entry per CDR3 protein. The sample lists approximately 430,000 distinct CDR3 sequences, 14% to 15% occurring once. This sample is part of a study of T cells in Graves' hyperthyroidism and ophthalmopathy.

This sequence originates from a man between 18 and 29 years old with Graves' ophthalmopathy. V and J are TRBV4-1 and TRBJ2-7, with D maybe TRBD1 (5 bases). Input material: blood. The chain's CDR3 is CASSQDPQGIVYEQYF. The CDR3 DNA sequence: TGCGCCAGCAGCCAAGATCCTCAGGGAATTGTCTACGAGCAGTACTTC.